A single sample gave rise to the 27 T cell receptor beta chains below, sequenced in a study of cytomegalovirus exposure and HLA in healthy donors. PCR primers comprised 60 Vbeta and 13 Jbeta primers. Generated by immunoSEQ multiplex PCR, the TCRdb table keeps only in-frame clones and is missing some. The table lists 150,000 or so clones. Sample: PBMCs. Receptors were obtained from a woman between 50 and 59 years old in good health and CMV-seronegative.

The chain couples TRBV28 to TRBJ2-5, with 10 bases fitting TRBD1. CDR3 length equals 13 residues. Germline V gene sequence: CDR1 MDHEN, CDR2 SYDVKM. The ends lost 6 bases at V and 5 bases at J; junction bases unmatched: 3. The CDR3 DNA sequence: TGTGCCAGCAGCGGGACAGGGGCGGAGACCCAGTACTTC. It translates to CASSGTGAETQYF.

This chain uses TRBV4-3 with TRBJ2-5; no reliable D call. The CDR3 extends over 15 amino acids. Trimming removed 0 bases at V and 2 bases at J, with 10 bases between. Per the germline V gene, CDR1 is LGHNA and CDR2 is YSLEER. For the CDR3, the DNA is TGCGCCAGCAGCCAAGATTTCGGAGTTCAAGAGACCCAGTACTTC. It encodes CASSQDFGVQETQYF.

The rearrangement joins TRBV28 to TRBJ1-5, with TRBD1 as a possible D gene (5 bases). Germline loops: CDR1 MDHEN, CDR2 SYDVKM. V was pared by 8 bases and J by 3 bases, with 14 bases between. This CDR3 spans 14 amino acids. Written as DNA, the CDR3 is TGTGCCAGCGAGCCGACAGCCTTCAATCAGCCCCAGCATTTT. It codes for CASEPTAFNQPQHF.

This chain joins TRBV30 and TRBJ2-5, with D uncertain. V lost 3 bases, J lost 4 bases, and 9 bases lay in between. This CDR3 spans 12 amino acids. Germline V CDR1 and CDR2: GTSNPN, SVGIG (reference sequence). CDR3 nucleotide sequence: TGTGCCTGGAGCCAGGAACTAGAGACCCAGTACTTC. Residues: CAWSQELETQYF.

V usage is TRBV7-9 and J usage is TRBJ2-3, with a weak D call TRBD2 (6 bases). The CDR3 spans 16 residues. Trimming stripped 3 bases from V and 2 bases from J, with 15 bases between. Germline V gene data show CDR1 as SEHNR and CDR2 as FQNEAQ (reference sequence). The CDR3: CASSLGRSLSTDTQYF. CDR3 in DNA: TGTGCCAGCAGCTTGGGGAGGTCTCTATCCACAGATACGCAGTATTTT.

The rearrangement uses TRBV6-6 and TRBJ2-3; a weak D match, TRBD2 (5 bases). V lost 10 bases and J lost 1, with 21 bases in between. Germline CDR1 MNHNY, CDR2 SVGAGI (reference sequence). The CDR3 runs to 16 residues. CDR3 residues: CATTRILVPRTDTQYF. The CDR3 DNA is TGTGCCACCACTCGTATACTAGTCCCCCGCACAGATACGCAGTATTTT.

This chain links TRBV4-1 with TRBJ2-7, with 7 bases fitting TRBD1. Germline trimming cut 4 bases from V and 0 bases from J; bases unmatched to any gene: 3. The CDR3 is made up of 14 amino acids. CDR1 and CDR2 (germline): MGHRA, YSYEKL. The CDR3: CASSPNRGSYEQYF. CDR3 in DNA: TGCGCCAGCAGCCCTAACAGGGGCTCCTACGAGCAGTACTTC.

The chain links TRBV9 to TRBJ2-2, with a tentative D call TRBD2 (6 bases). CDR3 length: 14 residues. CDR1 and CDR2 (germline): SGDLS, YYNGEE. V was pared by 7 bases and J by 1 base, with 11 bases between. CDR3 bases: TGTGCCAGCTCCTTCGGGGGGAACACCGGGGAGCTGTTTTTT. This encodes CASSFGGNTGELFF.

The chain is built from TRBV7-2 and TRBJ2-5; 8 bases agree with TRBD2. The V and J ends lost 3 bases and 5 bases, in that order; junction bases with no gene match: 5. The CDR3 is 14 residues long. Germline CDR1 is SGHTA and CDR2 is FQGNSA. CDR3 region: CASSFGGAPETQYF. The DNA of the CDR3 is TGTGCCAGCAGCTTCGGGGGGGCCCCGGAGACCCAGTACTTC.

The chain links TRBV18 to TRBJ2-5; no clear D. V was cut by 5 bases and J by 4 bases, with 8 bases left in between. Germline V CDR1 and CDR2: KGHSH, LQKENI. The CDR3 is made up of 12 amino acids. The DNA of the CDR3 is TGTGCCAGCTCAGGTAGACTAGAGACCCAGTACTTC. Amino acids: CASSGRLETQYF.

The V call is TRBV28, the J call TRBJ1-4; tentative D call: TRBD1 (5 bases). This CDR3 has 13 residues. Germline V CDR1 and CDR2: MDHEN, SYDVKM. V was clipped by 7 bases and J by 5 bases, with 11 bases between them. Here the CDR3 DNA reads TGTGCCAGCACCACGGGGGGAAATGAAAAACTGTTTTTT. Amino acids: CASTTGGNEKLFF.

This chain uses TRBV5-1 with TRBJ1-4; possibly TRBD1 for D (5 bases). With 0 bases removed from V and 5 bases from J, the gap between germline ends came to 14 bases. CDR1 and CDR2 (germline): SGHRS, YFSETQ. This CDR3 has 16 amino acids. CDR3 residues: CASSLVRGETNEKLFF. In DNA form, the CDR3 reads TGCGCCAGCAGCTTGGTGCGGGGGGAGACCAATGAAAAACTGTTTTTT.

This chain connects TRBV4-3 to TRBJ2-2; D uncertain. Trimming removed 0 bases at V and 4 bases at J, with 3 bases between. CDR1 is LGHNA and CDR2 is YSLEER in the germline V gene. The CDR3 runs to 13 residues. The CDR3 loop reads CASSQDLTGELFF. For the CDR3, the DNA is TGCGCCAGCAGCCAAGATCTCACCGGGGAGCTGTTTTTT.

The chain recombines TRBV12-2 with TRBJ1-3; the table's TRBD1 call for D was not verified on the DNA. TRBV12-2 is noted as a pseudogene. The CDR3 loop spans 17 amino acids. This chain's CDR3 is CASRSPKWTGSGNTIYF. The CDR3, as DNA: TGTGCAAGTCGCTCACCCAAATGGACAGGCTCTGGAAACACCATATATTTT.

The chain recombines TRBV4-1 with TRBJ1-4; D remains ambiguous. This CDR3 region has 16 residues. With 1 base removed from V and 4 bases from J, the gap between germline ends came to 13 bases. The germline V gene has CDR1 MGHRA and CDR2 YSYEKL. CDR3: CASSQVGTALNEKLFF. In DNA form, the CDR3 reads TGCGCCAGCAGCCAAGTAGGTACAGCCCTTAATGAAAAACTGTTTTTT.

The chain combines TRBV6-5 with TRBJ1-2, with TRBD1 as a possible D gene (6 bases). Germline V gene data show CDR1 as MNHEY and CDR2 as SVGAGI. With 6 bases removed from V and 6 bases from J, the gap between germline ends came to 17 bases. The length of the CDR3 is 14 residues. DNA for the CDR3: TGTGCCAGCAGGATAAACAGGGATCCCCATGGCTACACCTTC. Residues: CASRINRDPHGYTF.

The chain carries TRBV9 and TRBJ2-3; 7 nucleotides line up with TRBD1. CDR1 is SGDLS and CDR2 is YYNGEE in the germline V gene. The CDR3 is 15 amino acids. V gave up 0 bases and J gave up 5 bases; unmatched junction bases: 6. CDR3 amino acids: CASSVEGARVDTQYF. The CDR3 DNA sequence: TGTGCCAGCAGCGTAGAGGGGGCGCGGGTAGATACGCAGTATTTT.

V gene TRBV19 combines with J gene TRBJ2-2; 7 bases align to TRBD2. Germline CDR1 LNHDA, CDR2 SQIVND (reference sequence). The CDR3 extends over 17 amino acids. The ends lost 3 bases at V and 0 bases at J; junction bases unmatched: 7. Here the CDR3 reads CASSMIREATNTGELFF. The CDR3 region has the DNA TGTGCCAGTAGTATGATCCGGGAGGCCACGAACACCGGGGAGCTGTTTTTT.

The V gene is TRBV6-5, the J gene TRBJ2-5; D is unclear. The CDR3 loop spans 13 amino acids. The ends were cut back, 7 bases at V and 5 bases at J, with 14 bases in the middle. Germline-derived CDR1 and CDR2 are MNHEY and SVGAGI. In nucleotides, the CDR3 is TGTGCCAGCAAGGAGCGCGCGCTGGAGACCCAGTACTTC. Translating gives CASKERALETQYF.

The chain has TRBV27 and TRBJ2-2; D is possibly TRBD2 (7 bases). Germline CDR1 reads MNHEY; CDR2 reads SMNVEV (reference sequence). There are 15 residues in the CDR3. Between the trimmed V and J ends, which lost 6 bases and 4 bases, there was a span of 15 bases. CDR3 loop: CASRLNRGATGELFF. CDR3 DNA sequence: TGTGCCAGCAGACTTAATCGGGGGGCCACCGGGGAGCTGTTTTTT.

The rearrangement links TRBV30 to TRBJ1-4; maybe TRBD1 (5 bases). Per germline, CDR1 GTSNPN and CDR2 SVGIG (reference sequence). V shed 5 bases and J shed 3 bases, with 19 bases lying between them. The CDR3 sequence is 16 residues long. CDR3 nucleotides: TGTGCCTGGCACGGGGTCCAGGGAGGAGCTAATGAAAAACTGTTTTTT. Encoded protein: CAWHGVQGGANEKLFF.

In DNA form, the CDR3 reads TGTGCCAGCAGCTTAGGATTGCTAGCGGGAGCTGGCGAGCAGTACTTC. This encodes CASSLGLLAGAGEQYF. The chain joins TRBV7-2 to TRBJ2-7; 10 nucleotides agree with TRBD2. Germline CDR1 and CDR2: SGHTA and FQGNSA. V lost 1 base to trimming and J lost 6 bases; unmatched junction nucleotides: 9. The CDR3 runs 16 residues.

This sequence joins TRBV7-8 and TRBJ2-2; TRBD2 matches 9 bases. The CDR3 is 16 residues long. The junction had 9 bases not matched to a gene; V was cut back by 5 bases and J by 5 bases. The germline V gene has CDR1 SGHVS and CDR2 FQNEAQ. The CDR3 bases are TGTGCCAGCAGCGAACGATCTAGCGGGGAGACCGGGGAGCTGTTTTTT. It encodes CASSERSSGETGELFF.

The chain combines TRBV7-9 with TRBJ2-1; D is possibly TRBD1 (6 bases). V was trimmed by 1 base and J by 7 bases, leaving 17 bases between them. In germline, CDR1 is SEHNR, CDR2 FQNEAQ (reference sequence). The CDR3 is 16 amino acids. The CDR3: CASSLVLGGSNNEQFF. The CDR3 coding sequence is TGTGCCAGCAGCTTAGTATTAGGGGGAAGTAATAATGAGCAGTTCTTC. Drawing the rest from reference TRBV7-9 and TRBJ2-1, the complete variable domain is DTGVSQNPRHKITKRGQNVTFRCDPISEHNRLYWYRQTLGQGPEFLTYFQNEAQLEKSRLLSDRFSAERPKGSFSTLEIQRTEQGDSAMYLCASSLVLGGSNNEQFFGPGTRLTVL.

The genes are TRBV27 and TRBJ2-7, with 9 bases lining up with TRBD1. CDR3 length: 14 amino acids. J was trimmed by 6 bases and V by 5 bases; bases with no gene match: 8. From germline, CDR1 is MNHEY and CDR2 SMNVEV (reference sequence). The CDR3, as DNA: TGTGCCAGCAGTCGAAGGGACAGGGCTGTCGAGCAGTACTTC. This gives the protein CASSRRDRAVEQYF.

This chain joins TRBV5-8 and TRBJ2-2; a weak D match, TRBD1 (5 bases). The germline V gene has CDR1 SGHTS and CDR2 YDEGEE. With 0 bases removed from V and 3 bases from J, the gap between germline ends came to 9 bases. This CDR3 comprises 15 residues. The CDR3 sequence: CASSLGGLDTGELFF. As DNA, the CDR3 is TGTGCCAGCAGCTTGGGGGGCCTGGACACCGGGGAGCTGTTTTTT.

The chain employs TRBV27 and TRBJ2-3, with a tentative D call TRBD1 (6 bases). The germline gives CDR1 MNHEY, CDR2 SMNVEV (reference sequence). V was pared by 5 bases and J by 1 base, with 16 bases between. The CDR3 has 16 residues. CDR3 bases: TGTGCCAGCAGTCCACCGGGACACTCCCGCACAGATACGCAGTATTTT. This codes for CASSPPGHSRTDTQYF.